Listed below are T cell receptor beta chains from one sample, sequenced in a study of T cells in localized non-small cell lung cancer. Profiled with immunoSEQ multiplex PCR; TCRdb holds only in-frame clones, not every one. This table has roughly 89,000 clones, roughly 88% appearing once. Sequenced here: PBMCs, sampled before any cancer treatment. All receptors come from a woman aged 35 to 69 with stage II squamous cell lung carcinoma. Each CDR3 is given with its conserved first and last residue. A D gene is named only where the DNA matches it firmly. The size field is filled for only some rows; it gives once, few, many or a size class.

TRBV5-1	TRBJ1-4	-	-	CASSLEAATNEKLFF	TGCGCCAGCAGCTTGGAGGCAGCAACTAATGAAAAACTGTTTTTT
TRBV18	TRBJ1-5	-	-	CASSPPGGSNQPQHF	TGTGCCAGCTCACCACCGGGGGGTAGCAATCAGCCCCAGCATTTT
TRBV5-6	TRBJ2-7	-	TRBD2	CASSPLRLAGGGEQYF	TGTGCCAGCAGCCCCTTAAGACTAGCGGGAGGGGGTGAGCAGTACTTC
TRBV6-5	TRBJ1-2	-	TRBD1	CASKSGGGNYGYTF	TGTGCCAGCAAGTCAGGGGGCGGAAACTATGGCTACACCTTC
TRBV5-1	TRBJ1-3	-	TRBD1	CASSSPGGGNTIYF	TGCGCCAGCAGCTCTCCAGGGGGTGGAAACACCATATATTTT
TRBV6-6	TRBJ2-7	-	TRBD1	CASSGQGRFWEQYF	TGTGCCAGCAGCGGACAGGGGAGGTTTTGGGAGCAGTACTTC
TRBV5-4	TRBJ2-1	-	TRBD2	CASRGGGAINEQFF	TGTGCCAGCCGTGGCGGGGGGGCTATAAATGAGCAGTTCTTC
TRBV30	TRBJ2-2	-	-	CAWSLGTGELFF	TGTGCCTGGAGTCTAGGGACCGGGGAGCTGTTTTTT
TRBV6-5	TRBJ2-7	-	TRBD2	CASSYRGGGLGEQYF	TGTGCCAGCAGTTACCGGGGGGGCGGGTTAGGCGAGCAGTACTTC
TRBV7-7	TRBJ2-2	-	TRBD1	CASSSQQGSGELFF	TGTGCCAGCAGCAGCCAACAGGGGTCCGGGGAGCTGTTTTTT
TRBV19	TRBJ2-3	-	-	CASSNRVTDTQYF	TGTGCCAGTAGTAACAGGGTAACAGATACGCAGTATTTT
TRBV18	TRBJ1-1	once	-	CASSPGTASEAFF	TGTGCCAGCTCACCCGGGACGGCAAGTGAAGCTTTCTTT
TRBV5-5	TRBJ2-7	-	-	CASSLGTVGVEQYF	TGTGCCAGCAGCTTAGGAACAGTCGGCGTCGAGCAGTACTTC
TRBV7-9	TRBJ2-1	-	-	CASTLGERNGNEQFF	TGTGCCAGCACCTTGGGGGAGAGGAATGGAAATGAGCAGTTCTTC
TRBV27	TRBJ2-2	-	TRBD1	CASSSGTGFGELFF	TGTGCCAGCAGTTCCGGGACAGGGTTCGGGGAGCTGTTTTTT
TRBV5-5	TRBJ1-5	-	-	CASSFGTQPQHF	TGTGCCAGCAGTTTTGGTACTCAGCCCCAGCATTTT
TRBV10-1	TRBJ2-7	-	TRBD1	CASSTTTGGSYEQYF	TGCGCCAGCAGTACCACGACAGGGGGCTCGTACGAGCAGTACTTC
TRBV19	TRBJ2-1	-	-	CASSYQGSYNEQFF	TGTGCCAGTAGTTATCAGGGCTCCTACAATGAGCAGTTCTTC
TRBV27	TRBJ1-2	-	TRBD1	CASSSGTGAFNYGYTF	TGTGCCAGCAGCTCCGGGACAGGGGCCTTTAACTATGGCTACACCTTC
TRBV5-4	TRBJ2-7	-	TRBD1	CASSLETGGYYEQYF	TGTGCCAGCAGCTTGGAGACAGGGGGCTACTACGAGCAGTACTTC
TRBV5-4	TRBJ1-2	-	-	CASSLVGYGYTF	TGTGCCAGCAGCTTGGTAGGCTATGGCTACACCTTC
TRBV6-1	TRBJ1-3	-	-	CAIMSFSGNTIYF	TGTGCCATAATGTCCTTCTCTGGAAACACCATATATTTT
TRBV2	TRBJ2-6	once	-	CASKEGAGSGANVLTF	TGTGCCAGCAAGGAGGGGGCAGGCTCTGGGGCCAACGTCCTGACTTTC
TRBV5-6	TRBJ2-7	-	-	CASSGASYEQYF	TGTGCCAGCAGCGGGGCCTCCTACGAGCAGTACTTC
TRBV7-2	TRBJ2-1	-	TRBD2	CASSRAAGFDEQFF	TGTGCCAGCAGCCGCGCAGCGGGATTCGATGAGCAGTTCTTC
TRBV7-9	TRBJ2-6	-	-	CASSLVQGSSGANVLTF	TGTGCCAGCAGCTTAGTGCAGGGGAGCTCTGGGGCCAACGTCCTGACTTTC
TRBV5-1	TRBJ2-4	-	-	CASSRQSRAKNIQYF	TGCGCCAGCAGCAGACAGTCCCGCGCCAAAAACATTCAGTACTTC
TRBV29-1	TRBJ2-7	-	-	CSVGGRSSYEQYF	TGCAGCGTTGGAGGGAGGAGCTCCTACGAGCAGTACTTC
TRBV5-1	TRBJ1-1	-	-	CASRLYSSRAFF	TGCGCCAGCAGATTGTACTCCTCGCGGGCTTTCTTT
TRBV6-1	TRBJ1-6	once	-	CASSEVSTWALHF	TGTGCCAGCAGTGAAGTGTCCACCTGGGCCCTCCACTTT
TRBV5-1	TRBJ2-5	-	-	CASSLASTTGHLGTQYF	TGCGCCAGCAGCTTGGCCTCGACGACAGGCCACCTAGGGACCCAGTACTTC
TRBV27	TRBJ1-2	few	-	CASSLSTLRGGYTF	TGTGCCAGCAGTTTATCGACTCTACGGGGTGGCTACACCTTC
TRBV9	TRBJ1-3	-	-	CASKGASGNTIYF	TGTGCCAGCAAAGGGGCGTCTGGAAACACCATATATTTT
TRBV7-2	TRBJ1-1	once	-	CASSSFTEAFF	TGTGCCAGCAGCTCTTTTACTGAAGCTTTCTTT
TRBV19	TRBJ2-6	-	-	CASRPSLYGANVLTF	TGTGCCAGTAGACCTAGTTTGTACGGGGCCAACGTCCTGACTTTC
TRBV5-4	TRBJ1-1	-	-	CASSSPLRDTEAFF	TGTGCCAGCAGCTCCCCTTTGCGAGACACTGAAGCTTTCTTT
TRBV29-1	TRBJ2-1	-	TRBD2	CSVGTSGFNNEQFF	TGCAGCGTAGGGACTAGCGGGTTTAACAATGAGCAGTTCTTC
TRBV6-1	TRBJ2-5	-	TRBD1	CASSLDRGGQTQYF	TGTGCCAGCAGCCTGGACAGGGGTGGACAGACCCAGTACTTC
TRBV28	TRBJ1-3	once	-	CASSLSLRGNTIYF	TGTGCCAGCAGTCTCTCGCTCAGGGGAAACACCATATATTTT
TRBV5-4	TRBJ2-2	-	-	CASSRPEGSGELFF	TGTGCCAGCAGCCGACCGGAAGGTTCCGGGGAGCTGTTTTTT
TRBV2	TRBJ2-1	-	-	CASSGASNEQFF	TGTGCCAGCAGCGGGGCTAGCAATGAGCAGTTCTTC
TRBV7-8	TRBJ2-7	-	TRBD2	CASSPGLAGSYEQYF	TGTGCCAGCAGCCCGGGACTAGCGGGCTCCTACGAGCAGTACTTC
TRBV2	TRBJ2-7	-	TRBD1	CASSELGQGAYEQYF	TGTGCCAGCAGTGAACTTGGGCAGGGGGCCTACGAGCAGTACTTC
TRBV27	TRBJ2-1	-	-	CASIPRWDGYNEQFF	TGTGCCAGCATCCCGAGGTGGGACGGATACAATGAGCAGTTCTTC
TRBV29-1	TRBJ2-7	-	TRBD1	CSVLTGETYEQYF	TGCAGCGTTCTGACAGGGGAAACCTACGAGCAGTACTTC
TRBV9	TRBJ1-1	-	-	CASSVRPFLANTEAFF	TGTGCCAGCAGCGTACGGCCCTTTTTGGCGAACACTGAAGCTTTCTTT
TRBV5-1	TRBJ1-2	-	-	CASSLRTAPYGYTF	TGCGCCAGCAGCCTGCGGACAGCTCCTTATGGCTACACCTTC
TRBV25-1	TRBJ1-2	-	-	CASSEFLGRGYTF	TGTGCCAGCAGTGAATTTCTGGGTCGGGGCTACACCTTC
TRBV19	TRBJ1-1	-	-	CASIRLGGNTEAFF	TGTGCCAGTATTCGACTTGGAGGAAACACTGAAGCTTTCTTT
TRBV4-1	TRBJ2-1	-	-	CASSQPGTANEQFF	TGCGCCAGCAGCCAACCCGGGACCGCAAATGAGCAGTTCTTC
TRBV6-5	TRBJ2-1	-	TRBD2	CASSSGLEGNEQFF	TGTGCCAGCAGTTCGGGACTAGAGGGCAATGAGCAGTTCTTC
TRBV29-1	TRBJ2-2	-	-	CSVSPAGPGELFF	TGCAGCGTCTCCCCGGCCGGCCCCGGGGAGCTGTTTTTT
TRBV19	TRBJ1-3	-	TRBD1	CASRTGGGGNTIYF	TGTGCCAGTAGGACAGGGGGAGGAGGAAACACCATATATTTT
TRBV5-1	TRBJ1-2	-	-	CASSPRRYSYGYTF	TGCGCCAGCAGCCCCCGGCGATACTCCTATGGCTACACCTTC
TRBV11-3	TRBJ2-7	-	TRBD1	CASSLGRGSSYEQYF	TGTGCCAGCAGCTTAGGCAGGGGGTCCTCCTACGAGCAGTACTTC
TRBV29-1	TRBJ1-2	-	-	CSVDLGGMDGYTF	TGCAGCGTTGATCTGGGAGGGATGGATGGCTACACCTTC
TRBV9	TRBJ1-4	-	-	CASSVGVGGSEKLFF	TGTGCCAGCAGCGTAGGAGTTGGGGGATCAGAAAAACTGTTTTTT
TRBV6-5	TRBJ1-2	-	TRBD1	CASSYGTGDHYGYTF	TGTGCCAGCAGTTACGGGACAGGGGACCACTATGGCTACACCTTC
TRBV5-8	TRBJ1-6	-	-	CASSLGSGTYSPLHF	TGTGCCAGCAGCTTGGGTTCCGGGACTTATTCACCCCTCCACTTT